What follows are 18 T cell receptor beta chains derived from one specimen sequenced in a study of blood T cell repertoires in COVID-19. The protocol was immunoSEQ multiplex PCR, while the TCRdb copy is restricted to in-frame clones and leaves out a portion. This sample has roughly 300,000 clones, with approximately 84% found just once. Sequenced sample: PBMCs or T cells enriched from blood (not recorded which). Receptors were obtained from a man aged 30-40 years who had recovered from COVID-19.

The V gene is TRBV12-5, the J gene TRBJ2-1, with D uncertain. Germline CDR1 and CDR2: LGHNT and FRNRAP. The CDR3 is made up of 16 amino acids. The V gene lost 1 base and the J gene lost 9 bases, with 19 bases spanning the gap. CDR3 sequence (DNA): TGTGCTAGTGGTTTGGCTCTCCTTGCCCGACGGAGTGAGCAGTTCTTC. Translating gives CASGLALLARRSEQFF.

This clone was recorded only once. As DNA, the CDR3 is TGTGCCAGCAGTGAGGGCAGGCAAGAGACCCAGTACTTC. Amino acid sequence: CASSEGRQETQYF. The V call is TRBV2, the J call TRBJ2-5; D remains unclear. Germline lookup yields CDR1 SNHLY and CDR2 FYNNEI. The CDR3 is 13 amino acids. Trimming stripped 3 bases from V and 2 bases from J, with 7 bases between.

This chain joins TRBV7-9 and TRBJ1-1, with 8 nucleotides matching TRBD1. This CDR3 region has 15 residues. From germline, CDR1 is SEHNR and CDR2 FQNEAQ (reference sequence). Trimming removed 3 bases from V and 6 bases from J; junction bases left unmatched: 9. The CDR3 DNA is TGTGCCAGCAGCTTCCTGCAGGGGGCGCTGTCTGAAGCTTTCTTT. Protein product: CASSFLQGALSEAFF.

The chain has TRBV28 and TRBJ2-5; 11 bases are a match to TRBD2. The germline V gene encodes CDR1 MDHEN and CDR2 SYDVKM. The junction had 3 bases not matched to a gene; V was cut back by 6 bases and J by 3 bases. The CDR3 is 14 amino acids. The CDR3 DNA is TGTGCCAGCAGCCTTAGCGGGGGGGAAGAGACCCAGTACTTC. Residues: CASSLSGGEETQYF.

The V call is TRBV2, the J call TRBJ2-3; 8 bases agree with TRBD2. The CDR3 has 16 amino acids. V trimming: 4 bases; J trimming: 2 bases; junction bases outside the gene matches: 8. Germline V CDR1 and CDR2: SNHLY, FYNNEI. CDR3 sequence reads: CASSVATSAFTDTQYF. CDR3 nucleotide sequence: TGTGCCAGCAGTGTCGCGACTAGCGCATTCACAGATACGCAGTATTTT.

This rearrangement joins TRBV5-6 to TRBJ2-7, with D perhaps TRBD2 (6 bases). Trimming removed 2 bases at V and 0 bases at J, with 15 bases between. Germline V CDR1 and CDR2: SGHDT, YYEEEE. The CDR3 has 16 residues. CDR3: CASSFRRGGSSYEQYF. The CDR3 bases are TGTGCCAGCAGCTTCAGGCGGGGTGGCAGCTCCTACGAGCAGTACTTC.

V gene TRBV11-2 combines with J gene TRBJ2-7; 11 bases map to TRBD2. The germline CDR1 and CDR2 sequences are SGHAT and FQNNGV. Trimming took 5 bases from V and 4 from J; bases not matched to a gene: 10. The CDR3 has 16 residues. CDR3 bases: TGTGCCAGCAGCCTACTGACTAGCGGGGTTACTTACGAGCAGTACTTC. It is translated as CASSLLTSGVTYEQYF.

This sequence joins TRBV14 and TRBJ2-1, with 7 bases fitting TRBD2. V gave up 2 bases and J gave up 1 base; unmatched junction bases: 5. The CDR3 covers 16 residues. Germline V lookup: CDR1 SGHDN, CDR2 FVKESK. The CDR3, as DNA: TGTGCCAGCAGCCAAACGCGACTAGCTTCCTACAATGAGCAGTTCTTC. Amino acid sequence: CASSQTRLASYNEQFF.

V and J are TRBV15 and TRBJ2-2, with 7 bases that match TRBD1. The CDR3 extends over 17 amino acids. The V gene's germline CDR1 is LNHNV and CDR2 YYDKDF (reference sequence). With 1 base clipped from V and 0 bases from J, the junction kept 5 bases outside the gene matches. CDR3 in amino acids: CATSRAPGQTNTGELFF. CDR3 nucleotide sequence: TGTGCCACCAGCAGAGCCCCGGGACAGACGAACACCGGGGAGCTGTTTTTT.

The rearrangement uses TRBV19 and TRBJ1-5; 7 bases agree with TRBD1. Germline V gene data show CDR1 as LNHDA and CDR2 as SQIVND (reference sequence). The CDR3 covers 16 residues. The ends lost 9 bases at V and 7 bases at J; junction bases unmatched: 18. CDR3 in DNA: TGTGCCAGATCCCTTAATCCGGGACAGAGCTTCCAGCCCCAGCATTTT. Encoded protein: CARSLNPGQSFQPQHF.

This rearrangement joins TRBV6-4 to TRBJ2-3; maybe TRBD2 (5 bases). The CDR3 is 11 residues long. Germline CDR1 and CDR2: MRHNA and SNTAGT. Trimming removed 6 bases from V and 11 bases from J, with 12 bases in between. The CDR3 nucleotides are TGTGCCAGCAGACCCAAGCGGAAGCAGTATTTT. It translates to CASRPKRKQYF.

This clone was detected ten times or more. This chain joins TRBV6-2 or TRBV6-3 and TRBJ2-7, with D possibly TRBD1 on 6 matching bases. V lost 4 bases, J lost 2 bases, and 12 bases lay in between. CDR3 length equals 14 residues. Germline assignment: CDR1 MNHEY and CDR2 SVGEGT. In nucleotides, the CDR3 is TGTGCCAGCAGTTCTGGGGGCGAACCCTACGAGCAGTACTTC. This translates into CASSSGGEPYEQYF.

This clone has only a few counts. The CDR3 sequence: CATSRDRDNQPQHF. The CDR3 nucleotides are TGTGCCACCAGCAGGGACAGGGACAATCAGCCCCAGCATTTT. This sequence joins TRBV15 and TRBJ1-5; 8 nucleotides agree with TRBD1. With V trimmed by 3 bases and J by 3 bases, 1 base remained unmatched. The CDR3 loop spans 14 amino acids. CDR1 LNHNV and CDR2 YYDKDF come from the germline V gene (reference sequence).

The chain joins TRBV3-1 (or the pseudogene TRBV3-2) to TRBJ1-1, with D unresolved. Trimming removed 0 bases from V and 9 bases from J, with 8 bases in between. CDR1 is LGHDT, CDR2 YNNKEL, per germline (reference sequence). The CDR3 consists of 12 residues. The CDR3 sequence is CASSQDWRKAFF. CDR3 bases: TGTGCCAGCAGCCAAGATTGGAGAAAAGCTTTCTTT.

The gene calls are TRBV10-1 and TRBJ2-3; possible D gene TRBD2, 6 bases. Trimming removed 2 bases at V and 6 bases at J, with 6 bases between. This CDR3 has 12 residues. Germline CDR1 WNHNN, CDR2 SYGVQD (reference sequence). The CDR3 bases are TGCGCCAGCAGTGAGGGGACTGATACGCAGTATTTT. Translating it yields CASSEGTDTQYF.

This clone has just one count. The V call is TRBV28, the J call TRBJ1-1; unclear D gene. The CDR3 is 16 residues long. Germline V CDR1 and CDR2: MDHEN, SYDVKM. V gave up 5 bases and J gave up 1 base, with 17 bases separating them. The DNA of the CDR3 is TGTGCCAGCAGTATCTTCCTGACTAAAGCGAACACTGAAGCTTTCTTT. The encoded protein is CASSIFLTKANTEAFF.

The V and J genes are TRBV2 and TRBJ1-2, with D tentatively TRBD1 (5 bases). CDR1 and CDR2 from the germline V gene are SNHLY and FYNNEI. This CDR3 has 13 amino acids. The V end was cut by 4 bases, the J end by 4 bases, with 10 bases between. The CDR3 DNA follows: TGTGCCAGCAGTGCCCGGGGGTCCTATGGCTACACCTTC. Translated, it gives CASSARGSYGYTF.

V gene TRBV7-9 combines with J gene TRBJ1-1; D is undetermined. Germline values: CDR1 SEHNR, CDR2 FQNEAQ (reference sequence). This CDR3 contains 14 residues. Between the trimmed V and J ends, which lost 4 bases and 6 bases, there was a span of 15 bases. CDR3 region: CASSSRGFGAEAFF. CDR3 nucleotide sequence: TGTGCCAGCAGCTCTCGGGGATTCGGCGCTGAAGCTTTCTTT.